This TCR beta chain was identified in a study of T-cell reconstitution after alpha-beta-depleted transplantation in children. This clonotype was detected only once. The CDR3 is 15 amino acids. The V gene's germline CDR1 is SGHAT and CDR2 FQNNGV. Trimming took 3 bases from V and 6 from J; bases not matched to a gene: 7. Unique molecular identifiers were built into the TCRbeta library. TCRdb itself ran the PCR reads through MiXCR, one entry per CDR3 protein. The data hold about a million distinct CDR3 sequences, with about 29% observed a single time. Specimen: PBMCs, mostly from graft donor cells, collected 360 days after TCRalphabeta/CD19-depleted stem cell transplant. The receptor was isolated from a boy in the first two years of life who had a stem cell transplant for SCID, so the T cells may come from the graft donor. The chain has TRBV11-2 and TRBJ2-3, with 9 positions matching TRBD1. DNA for the CDR3: TGTGCCAGCAGCTTCACAGGGGGCTACACTGATACGCAGTATTTT. Its translation is CASSFTGGYTDTQYF. The full variable domain, completed using reference TRBV11-2 and TRBJ2-3, is EAGVAQSPRYKIIEKRQSVAFWCNPISGHATLYWYQQILGQGPKLLIQFQNNGVVDDSQLPKDRFSAERLKGVDSTLKIQPAKLEDSAVYLCASSFTGGYTDTQYFGPGTRLTVL.